This is a list of T cell receptor beta chains from one sample in a study of T-cell reconstitution after alpha-beta-depleted transplantation in children. TCRdb ran MiXCR on the PCR reads and lists one entry per CDR3 protein. The repertoire holds hundreds of thousands of distinct CDR3 sequences, with 13% as singletons. The specimen comprised PBMCs, mostly from graft donor cells, sampled 360 days after TCRalphabeta/CD19-depleted stem cell transplant. The receptors were sampled from a male patient under 18 who had a stem cell transplant for acute myeloid leukemia, so the T cells may come from the graft donor. CDR3s leave out the opening cysteine and the closing phenylalanine or tryptophan. The order of the fields is V gene, D gene, CDR3 protein. A D gene is named only where the DNA matches it firmly.

v_call: TRBV11-1
d_call: -
cdr3_aa: ASSLFPGVAGELF

v_call: TRBV12-3/TRBV12-4
d_call: -
cdr3_aa: ASIQRLGSYEQY

v_call: TRBV20-1
d_call: -
cdr3_aa: SARVRINEKLF

v_call: TRBV20-1
d_call: -
cdr3_aa: SARSRLSYNEQF

v_call: TRBV4-2
d_call: TRBD1
cdr3_aa: ASSRTGEKDQPQH

v_call: TRBV29-1
d_call: -
cdr3_aa: SAVGTLGADTQY

v_call: TRBV28
d_call: TRBD2
cdr3_aa: ASSLTLAGSNEQF

v_call: TRBV14
d_call: -
cdr3_aa: ASSQETEVYNEQF

v_call: TRBV15
d_call: TRBD1
cdr3_aa: ATSRDRWGTGEAF

v_call: TRBV7-3
d_call: -
cdr3_aa: ASSLTRESYEQY

v_call: TRBV4-3
d_call: -
cdr3_aa: ASSPLSRPNEQF

v_call: TRBV12-3/TRBV12-4
d_call: TRBD1
cdr3_aa: ASSLTGGETGELF

v_call: TRBV9
d_call: -
cdr3_aa: ASSGETQY

v_call: TRBV12-3/TRBV12-4
d_call: TRBD2
cdr3_aa: ASKTGTSGSRSYNEQF

v_call: TRBV18
d_call: -
cdr3_aa: ASSLGHIETQY

v_call: TRBV29-1
d_call: TRBD1
cdr3_aa: SVEGQGIETQY

v_call: TRBV7-2
d_call: -
cdr3_aa: ASSLISSYNSPLH

v_call: TRBV5-1
d_call: TRBD2
cdr3_aa: ASSLLRLAGNTGELF

v_call: TRBV30
d_call: -
cdr3_aa: AWRWKNEQF

v_call: TRBV7-9
d_call: TRBD1
cdr3_aa: ASSDRGQGTGELF

v_call: TRBV15
d_call: TRBD1
cdr3_aa: ATSSVTGGRYEQF

v_call: TRBV20-1
d_call: TRBD2
cdr3_aa: SAPGGVAKNIQY

v_call: TRBV7-8
d_call: TRBD1
cdr3_aa: ASSLRTGEGYEQY

v_call: TRBV20-1
d_call: -
cdr3_aa: SASYPEPY

v_call: TRBV24-1
d_call: -
cdr3_aa: ATSVPMGGPSFTDTQY

v_call: TRBV4-2
d_call: TRBD2
cdr3_aa: ASSRGLAGLLDNEQF

v_call: TRBV19
d_call: -
cdr3_aa: ASKHRIKNMNTEAF

v_call: TRBV7-9
d_call: TRBD2
cdr3_aa: ASSLGGVSNTGELF

v_call: TRBV20-1
d_call: -
cdr3_aa: SARPPARAEDNEQF

v_call: TRBV7-2
d_call: -
cdr3_aa: ASSLVASVNTGELF

v_call: TRBV28
d_call: TRBD1
cdr3_aa: ASSSQGASYNEQF

v_call: TRBV28
d_call: TRBD1
cdr3_aa: ASSQAGTGLSYGYT

v_call: TRBV5-4
d_call: TRBD1
cdr3_aa: ASSLATLHWTGGSQETQY

v_call: TRBV7-3
d_call: TRBD1
cdr3_aa: ASSLIRTGGPDGYT

v_call: TRBV5-1
d_call: -
cdr3_aa: ASSLEVGWNEQF

v_call: TRBV7-2
d_call: -
cdr3_aa: ASSLMGGVGEQF

v_call: TRBV6-2/TRBV6-3
d_call: -
cdr3_aa: ASSYYRFSYEQY

v_call: TRBV5-5
d_call: TRBD2
cdr3_aa: ASSLAGTSGPPYEQY

v_call: TRBV12-3/TRBV12-4
d_call: -
cdr3_aa: ASSLRGLPITDTQY

v_call: TRBV6-5
d_call: TRBD1
cdr3_aa: ASSYLTGEGNQPQH

v_call: TRBV7-9
d_call: -
cdr3_aa: ASSLGWGGQSNYEQY

v_call: TRBV4-1
d_call: -
cdr3_aa: ASSQGNSGNEQF